The rows below give T cell receptor beta chains drawn from one sample of a study of CDR3 diversity in severe acne. A single record per CDR3 protein comes from TCRdb applying MiXCR to the PCR reads. This sample has about 76,000 distinct CDR3 sequences, with 45% to 60% found just once. The specimen was blood. These receptors came from a male donor in good health, without acne. Both conserved end residues are part of each CDR3. A D gene is named only where the DNA matches it firmly. A row's size may be missing; if present it is once, few, many or a size class.

TRBV2	TRBJ1-2	.	.	TGTGCCAGCAGTCCCAGGGGCTATGGCTACACCTTC	CASSPRGYGYTF
TRBV19	TRBJ2-3	many	.	TGTGCCAGTAGTATAGAAGGGTCCCTCACAGATACGCAGTATTTT	CASSIEGSLTDTQYF
TRBV6-1	TRBJ2-7	.	.	TGTGCCAGCAGTGAAAGAGCGGAGGGGGTCCACGAGCAGTACTTC	CASSERAEGVHEQYF
TRBV29-1	TRBJ2-5	.	TRBD2	TGCAGCGTCGCACTAGCGGACCAAGAGACCCAGTACTTC	CSVALADQETQYF
TRBV25-1	TRBJ1-2	.	.	TGTGCCAGTAGTATTACACGGGACAACTATGGCTACACCTTC	CASSITRDNYGYTF
TRBV10-3	TRBJ2-5	many	.	TGTGCCATCAGTGAGGTAGCAGGGTCAGAGACCCAGTACTTC	CAISEVAGSETQYF
TRBV5-5	TRBJ1-1	many	.	TGTGCCAGCAGCTTGGCCGCGGGGACTGAAGCTTTCTTT	CASSLAAGTEAFF
TRBV30	TRBJ2-2	many	.	TGTGCCTGGAGTCATACCACCGGGGAGCTGTTTTTT	CAWSHTTGELFF
TRBV20-1	TRBJ2-5	.	.	TGCAGTGCTAGACGGACAGCCCAAGAGACCCAGTACTTC	CSARRTAQETQYF
TRBV2	TRBJ1-2	.	.	TGTGCCAGCAGTGTGGGGGGCCAGGGCTACACCTTC	CASSVGGQGYTF
TRBV4-1	TRBJ1-2	many	TRBD1	TGCGCCAGCAGCCAGGCGACAGGGGGTCGGGGCTACACCTTC	CASSQATGGRGYTF
TRBV25-1	TRBJ2-7	many	.	TGTGCCAGCAGTGAAAAGGGGGGCTCCTACGAGCAGTACTTC	CASSEKGGSYEQYF
TRBV25-1	TRBJ1-5	.	TRBD1	TGTGCCAGCAGTTCCCGGACAGGGGGCAGGGGTGGACAGCCCCAGCATTTT	CASSSRTGGRGGQPQHF
TRBV20-1	TRBJ2-1	medium-sized	TRBD1	TGCAGTGCTAGAGGAGGGGGCCCCATTGGGTATGAGCAGTTCTTC	CSARGGGPIGYEQFF
TRBV11-2	TRBJ2-2	.	.	TGTGCCAGCAGTTTAGATTGGAGGAGGGGGGAGCTGTTTTTT	CASSLDWRRGELFF
TRBV6-5	TRBJ2-7	many	.	TGTGCCAGCCGAGTGGGCAACTCCTACGAGCAGTACTTC	CASRVGNSYEQYF
TRBV19	TRBJ2-7	few	.	TGTGCCAGTAGTATCGCTACAGGCTACGAGCAGTACTTC	CASSIATGYEQYF
TRBV12-3/TRBV12-4	TRBJ2-3	many	.	TGTGCCAGCTCACCGAGCGGTAGCTGGGATCGAGATACGCAGTATTTT	CASSPSGSWDRDTQYF
TRBV6-1	TRBJ1-6	.	.	TGTGCCAGCAGTGAATACCCCAACATGGACTCACCCCTCCACTTT	CASSEYPNMDSPLHF
TRBV5-1	TRBJ2-5	many	TRBD2	TGCGCCAGCAGCTTGGTTGCGGGGGTCCAAGAGACCCAGTACTTC	CASSLVAGVQETQYF
TRBV5-1	TRBJ1-5	.	.	.	CASSLEGSFNEQFFGQPQHF
TRBV29-1	TRBJ2-1	many	.	TGCAGCGTTGAATTCTCCAAGGGCCCCTCAGAGTCGAAGCAGTTCTTC	CSVEFSKGPSESKQFF
TRBV6-5	TRBJ2-1	many	TRBD2	TGTGCCAGCAGTCCGACTAGCGGGGTTAACAATGAGCAGTTCTTC	CASSPTSGVNNEQFF
TRBV5-4	TRBJ2-3	.	TRBD2	TGTGCCAGCAGCTCGCCGGGACTAGCGGGAGGGAGAAATACGCAGTATTTT	CASSSPGLAGGRNTQYF
TRBV19	TRBJ1-2	few	.	TGTGCCAGTAGTCCGGACGGTCGAGTTGGCTACACCTTC	CASSPDGRVGYTF
TRBV24-1	TRBJ1-4	many	.	TGTGCCACCGGAACGGGGCAGGATGAAAAACTGTTTTTT	CATGTGQDEKLFF
TRBV7-9	TRBJ1-4	.	.	TGTGCCAGCAGCTTACAGGATAGTGAAAAACTGTTTTTT	CASSLQDSEKLFF
TRBV24-1	TRBJ2-7	.	.	TGTGCCACCAGTGATCCCTGGCGGGCCAGGACAGAGACGCAGTACTTT	CATSDPWRARTETQYF
TRBV12-3/TRBV12-4	TRBJ1-2	many	.	TGTGCCAGCAGCGTGAACTATGGCTACACCTTC	CASSVNYGYTF
TRBV11-2	TRBJ1-2	.	TRBD1	TGTGCCTCCAAAATTGGACAGGGCGTGTATGGCTACACCTTC	CASKIGQGVYGYTF
TRBV7-2	TRBJ1-6	.	.	TGTGCCAGCAGCTTAGCCTCCCGCACATTGAATAATTCACCCCCCCACTTT	CASSLASRTLNNSPPHF
TRBV25-1	TRBJ1-1	few	.	TGTGCCAGCAGTTCCGTCCGGGGGCTGAACACTGAAGCTTTCTTT	CASSSVRGLNTEAFF
TRBV10-2	TRBJ1-1	.	.	TGCGCCAGCAGTGAGGCGGGTCGGGGTGCCACTGAAGCTTTCTTT	CASSEAGRGATEAFF
TRBV6-4	TRBJ1-6	.	TRBD1	TGTGCCAGCAGTGGGACAGGGGGAGACGATTCACCCCTCCACTTT	CASSGTGGDDSPLHF
TRBV11-2	TRBJ2-7	.	TRBD2	TGTGCCAGCAGCTCCCGGACCTTAGCGGGAGGTACCCGCGAGCAGTACTTC	CASSSRTLAGGTREQYF
TRBV19	TRBJ1-2	many	.	TGTGCCAGTAGTCCCCGTAGGGGTTATGGCTACACCTTC	CASSPRRGYGYTF
TRBV5-1	TRBJ2-3	many	TRBD1	TGCGCCAGCAGCCGGGGACAGGGAGATACGCAGTATTTT	CASSRGQGDTQYF
TRBV4-1	TRBJ1-1	many	TRBD1	TGCGCCAGCAGCCATCGGGACAGGGAAACTGAAGCTTTCTTT	CASSHRDRETEAFF
TRBV7-9	TRBJ2-7	.	.	TGTGCCAGCAGCTTGGTTGGGCAGGCAGGCGAGCAGTACTTC	CASSLVGQAGEQYF
TRBV7-2	TRBJ1-5	.	TRBD1	TGTGCCAGCACCCTATCCAGGGGGCCTCAGCCCCAGCATTTT	CASTLSRGPQPQHF
TRBV2	TRBJ2-2	many	TRBD2	TGTGCCAGAAACGAGCCCAGCGGGGGCCCCGGGGAGCTGTTTTTT	CARNEPSGGPGELFF
TRBV7-9	TRBJ1-2	few	.	TGTGCCAGCAGCCCCCGGACGGGGCAGGATGGCTACACCTTC	CASSPRTGQDGYTF
TRBV5-1	TRBJ2-7	.	.	TGTGCCAGCAGCTTGGAGCAGTACTTC	CASSLEQYF
TRBV28	TRBJ2-2	many	.	TGTGCCAGCAGCCACCAGTTGGTACCCGGGGAGCTGTTTTTT	CASSHQLVPGELFF
TRBV2	TRBJ2-1	.	TRBD2	TGTGCCTGTGGACTAGCGGGAGTTGGCAATGAGCAGTTCTTC	CACGLAGVGNEQFF
TRBV7-6	TRBJ2-7	.	.	TGTGCCAGCAGCGCCGGGCCAAACTACGAGCAGTACTTC	CASSAGPNYEQYF
TRBV29-1	TRBJ1-2	few	.	TGCAGCGTTGAAACCGGAACTAACTATGGCTACACCTTC	CSVETGTNYGYTF
TRBV20-1	TRBJ2-7	.	.	TGCAGTATAGGGGAGTGGGATCAGCCCCAGCAGTACTTC	CSIGEWDQPQQYF
TRBV20-1	TRBJ2-5	.	TRBD2	TGCAGTGCTCGACTAGCGGGAATGGAGACCCAGTACTTC	CSARLAGMETQYF
TRBV6-9	TRBJ1-2	.	TRBD1	TGTGCCAGCAGTCCGGGGGGACAGGGCCCTCCCTACACCTTC	CASSPGGQGPPYTF
TRBV20-1	TRBJ2-7	.	TRBD2	TGCAGTGCTAGATGGTCCAGCGGGAGAGACGAGCAGTACTTC	CSARWSSGRDEQYF
TRBV25-1	TRBJ1-1	many	.	TGTGCCAGCAATAGAGGGAATGAAGCTTTCTTT	CASNRGNEAFF
TRBV29-1	TRBJ2-5	.	TRBD2	TGCAGCGTTGAATCAGTCGGGGGGGAGACCCAGTACTTC	CSVESVGGETQYF
TRBV5-6	TRBJ2-1	.	.	TGTGCCAGCAGCTCCGGGGCCCTTCATTGGGAGCAGTTCTTC	CASSSGALHWEQFF
TRBV5-1	TRBJ2-7	many	.	TGCGCCAGCAGCGAGAAGACAGGAGAGAACTACGAGCAGTACTTC	CASSEKTGENYEQYF
TRBV7-6	TRBJ2-5	once	TRBD2	TGTGCCAGCAGCACTAGCGGACTAGCGGGCCACCAAGAGACCCAGTACTTC	CASSTSGLAGHQETQYF
TRBV19	TRBJ2-3	.	TRBD2	TGTGCCAGTTGTGCGTACCATCTAGCGGGAAGCACAGATACGCAGTATTTT	CASCAYHLAGSTDTQYF
TRBV6-5	TRBJ2-5	few	.	TGTGCCAGCAGCCTTTACACAGGAAAAGAGACCCAGTACTTC	CASSLYTGKETQYF
TRBV10-3	TRBJ2-3	many	.	TGTGCCATCAGTGAGTCTGTGACGGCCGACTTTAGCACAGATACGCAGTATTTT	CAISESVTADFSTDTQYF
TRBV25-1	TRBJ2-3	.	.	TGTGCCAGCAGTGAGACTGCCGAAGGGGCCTATGGCCACTCCTTT	CASSETAEGAYGHSF